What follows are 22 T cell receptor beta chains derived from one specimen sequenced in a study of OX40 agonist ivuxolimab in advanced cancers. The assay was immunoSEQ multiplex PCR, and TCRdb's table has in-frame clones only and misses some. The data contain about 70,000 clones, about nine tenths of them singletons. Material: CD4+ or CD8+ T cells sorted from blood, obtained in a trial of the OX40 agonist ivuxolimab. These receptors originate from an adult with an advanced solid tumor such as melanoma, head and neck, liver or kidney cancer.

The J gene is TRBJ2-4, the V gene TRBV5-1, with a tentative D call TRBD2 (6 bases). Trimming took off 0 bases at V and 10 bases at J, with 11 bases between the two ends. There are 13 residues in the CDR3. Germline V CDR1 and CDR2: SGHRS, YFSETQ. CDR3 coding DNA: TGCGCCAGCAGCTTGGATCTAGGAGGGATTCAGTACTTC. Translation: CASSLDLGGIQYF.

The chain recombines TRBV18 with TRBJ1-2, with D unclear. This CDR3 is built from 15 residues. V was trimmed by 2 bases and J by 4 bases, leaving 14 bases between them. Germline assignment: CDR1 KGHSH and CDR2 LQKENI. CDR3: CASSPALQKGYGYTF. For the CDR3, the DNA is TGTGCCAGCTCACCAGCTTTACAGAAGGGCTATGGCTACACCTTC.

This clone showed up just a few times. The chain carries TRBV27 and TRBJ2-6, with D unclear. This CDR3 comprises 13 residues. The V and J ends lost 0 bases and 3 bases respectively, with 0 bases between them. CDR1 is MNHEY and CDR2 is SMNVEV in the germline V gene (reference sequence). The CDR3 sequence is CASSLSGANVLTF. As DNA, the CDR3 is TGTGCCAGCAGTTTATCTGGGGCCAACGTCCTGACTTTC. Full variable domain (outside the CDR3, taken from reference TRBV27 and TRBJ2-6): EAQVTQNPRYLITVTGKKLTVTCSQNMNHEYMSWYRQDPGLGLRQIYYSMNVEVTDKGDVPEGYKVSRKEKRNFPLILESPSPNQTSLYFCASSLSGANVLTFGAGSRLTVL.

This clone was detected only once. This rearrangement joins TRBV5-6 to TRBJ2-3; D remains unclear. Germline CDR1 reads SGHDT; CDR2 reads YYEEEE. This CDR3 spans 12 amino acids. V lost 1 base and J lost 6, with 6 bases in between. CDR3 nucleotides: TGTGCCAGCAGCTTGTCCCGGGATACGCAGTATTTT. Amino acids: CASSLSRDTQYF.

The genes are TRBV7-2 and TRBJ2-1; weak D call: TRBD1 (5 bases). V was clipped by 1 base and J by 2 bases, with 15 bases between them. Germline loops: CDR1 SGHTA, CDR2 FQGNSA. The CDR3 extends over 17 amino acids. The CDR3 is CASSLVQGVGAYNEQFF. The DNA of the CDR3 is TGTGCCAGCAGCTTAGTTCAAGGGGTCGGTGCCTACAATGAGCAGTTCTTC.

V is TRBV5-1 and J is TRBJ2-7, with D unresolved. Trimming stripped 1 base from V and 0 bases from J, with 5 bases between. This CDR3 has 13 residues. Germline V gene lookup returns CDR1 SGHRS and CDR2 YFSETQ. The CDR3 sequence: CASSLISSYEQYF. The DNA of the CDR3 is TGCGCCAGCAGCTTGATCAGCTCCTACGAGCAGTACTTC.

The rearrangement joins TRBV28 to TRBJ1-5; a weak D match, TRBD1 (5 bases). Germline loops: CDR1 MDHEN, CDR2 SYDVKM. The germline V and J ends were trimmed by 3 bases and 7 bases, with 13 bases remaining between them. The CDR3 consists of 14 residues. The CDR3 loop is CASSFGGAEQPQHF. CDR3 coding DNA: TGTGCCAGCAGTTTTGGAGGGGCCGAACAGCCCCAGCATTTT.

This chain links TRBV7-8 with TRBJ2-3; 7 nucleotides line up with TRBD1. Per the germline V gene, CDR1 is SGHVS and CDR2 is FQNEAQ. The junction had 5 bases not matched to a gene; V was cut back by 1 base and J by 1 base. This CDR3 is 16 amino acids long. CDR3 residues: CASSLGDSLRTDTQYF. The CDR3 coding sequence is TGTGCCAGCAGCTTAGGGGACAGTCTGCGCACAGATACGCAGTATTTT.

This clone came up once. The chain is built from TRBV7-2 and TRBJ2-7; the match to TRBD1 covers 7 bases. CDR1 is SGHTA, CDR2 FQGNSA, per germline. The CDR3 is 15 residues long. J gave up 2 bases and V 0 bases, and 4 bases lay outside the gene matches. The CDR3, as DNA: TGTGCCAGCAGCTTAGCGGGACAGCAAACCTACGAGCAGTACTTC. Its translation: CASSLAGQQTYEQYF.

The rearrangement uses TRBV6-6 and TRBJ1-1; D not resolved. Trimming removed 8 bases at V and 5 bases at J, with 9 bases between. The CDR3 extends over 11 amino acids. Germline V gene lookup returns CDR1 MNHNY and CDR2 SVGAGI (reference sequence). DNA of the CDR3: TGTGCCAGCGGACGAGGGACTGAAGCTTTCTTT. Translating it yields CASGRGTEAFF.

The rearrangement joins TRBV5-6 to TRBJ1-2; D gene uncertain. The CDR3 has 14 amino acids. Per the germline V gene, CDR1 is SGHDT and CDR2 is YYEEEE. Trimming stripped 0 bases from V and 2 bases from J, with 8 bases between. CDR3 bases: TGTGCCAGCAGCTTGGTAGGCCCGAACTATGGCTACACCTTC. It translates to CASSLVGPNYGYTF.

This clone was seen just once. The CDR3 is CASSLGPGMGQPQHF. The CDR3 nucleotides read TGCGCCAGCAGCTTGGGGCCAGGGATGGGGCAGCCCCAGCATTTT. This chain uses TRBV5-1 with TRBJ1-5; a weak D match, TRBD1 (5 bases). From germline, CDR1 is SGHRS and CDR2 YFSETQ. This CDR3 has 15 residues. V was clipped by 0 bases and J by 7 bases, with 14 bases between them.

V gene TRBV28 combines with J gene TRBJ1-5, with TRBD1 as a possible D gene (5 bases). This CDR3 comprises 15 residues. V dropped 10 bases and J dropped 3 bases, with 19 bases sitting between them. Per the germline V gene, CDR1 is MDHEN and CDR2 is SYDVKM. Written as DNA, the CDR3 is TGTGCCACCCTCACCAGGGACGGGTACAATCAGCCCCAGCATTTT. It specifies CATLTRDGYNQPQHF.

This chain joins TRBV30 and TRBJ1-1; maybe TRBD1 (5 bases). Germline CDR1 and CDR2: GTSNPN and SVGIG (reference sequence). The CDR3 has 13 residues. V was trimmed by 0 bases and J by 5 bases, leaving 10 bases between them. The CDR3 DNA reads TGTGCCTGGAGTGTACAGGACGGAACTGAAGCTTTCTTT. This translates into CAWSVQDGTEAFF.

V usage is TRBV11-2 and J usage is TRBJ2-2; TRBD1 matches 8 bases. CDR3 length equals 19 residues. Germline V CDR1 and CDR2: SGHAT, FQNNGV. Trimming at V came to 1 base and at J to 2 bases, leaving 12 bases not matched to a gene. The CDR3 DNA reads TGTGCCAGCAGCTTAGTTAGGGCCGGGACAGGTGATAACACCGGGGAGCTGTTTTTT. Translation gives CASSLVRAGTGDNTGELFF.

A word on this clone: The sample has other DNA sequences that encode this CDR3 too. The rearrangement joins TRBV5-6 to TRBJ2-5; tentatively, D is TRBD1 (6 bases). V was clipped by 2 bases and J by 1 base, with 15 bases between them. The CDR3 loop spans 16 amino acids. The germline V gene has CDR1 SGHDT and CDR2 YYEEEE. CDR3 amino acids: CASSFDEAGAQETQYF. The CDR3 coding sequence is TGTGCCAGCAGCTTCGATGAGGCAGGGGCCCAAGAGACCCAGTACTTC.

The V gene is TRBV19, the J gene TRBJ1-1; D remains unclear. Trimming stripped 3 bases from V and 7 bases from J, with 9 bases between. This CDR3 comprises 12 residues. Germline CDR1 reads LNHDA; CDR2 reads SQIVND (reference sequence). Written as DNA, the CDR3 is TGTGCCAGTAGTATTTTCGCGGGTGAAGCTTTCTTT. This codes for CASSIFAGEAFF.

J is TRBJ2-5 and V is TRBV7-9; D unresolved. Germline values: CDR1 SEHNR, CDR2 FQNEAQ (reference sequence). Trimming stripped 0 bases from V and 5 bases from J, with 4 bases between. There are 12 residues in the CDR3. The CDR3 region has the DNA TGTGCCAGCAGCTTAGCGATTGAGACCCAGTACTTC. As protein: CASSLAIETQYF.

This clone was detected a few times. The CDR3 loop reads CASSQDPGLAAQYF. DNA of the CDR3: TGCGCCAGCAGCCAAGATCCGGGACTAGCGGCGCAGTATTTT. This sequence joins TRBV4-3 and TRBJ2-3, with TRBD2 matching 11 bases. From germline, CDR1 is LGHNA and CDR2 YSLEER. After removal of 0 bases from V and 10 bases from J, the junction contained 3 bases not matched to a gene. The CDR3 runs to 14 residues.

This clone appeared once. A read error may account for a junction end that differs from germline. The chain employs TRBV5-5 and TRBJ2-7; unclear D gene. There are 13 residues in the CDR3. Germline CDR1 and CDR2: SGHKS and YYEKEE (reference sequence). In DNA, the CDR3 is TGTGCCAGCAGCCCTCGGGCCTCCGACGAGCAGTACTTC. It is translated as CASSPRASDEQYF.

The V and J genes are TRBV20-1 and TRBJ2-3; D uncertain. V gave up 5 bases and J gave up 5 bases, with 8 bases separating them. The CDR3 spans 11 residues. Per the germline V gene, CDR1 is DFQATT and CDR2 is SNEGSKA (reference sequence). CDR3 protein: CSAAPRDTQYF. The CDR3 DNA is TGCAGTGCTGCCCCCAGAGATACGCAGTATTTT.

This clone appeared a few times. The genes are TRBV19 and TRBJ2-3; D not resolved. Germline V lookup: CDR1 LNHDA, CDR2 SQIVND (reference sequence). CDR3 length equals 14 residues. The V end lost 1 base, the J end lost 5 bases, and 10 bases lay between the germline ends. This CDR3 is CASSIGSLKDTQYF. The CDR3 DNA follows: TGTGCCAGTAGTATAGGGTCATTGAAAGATACGCAGTATTTT.